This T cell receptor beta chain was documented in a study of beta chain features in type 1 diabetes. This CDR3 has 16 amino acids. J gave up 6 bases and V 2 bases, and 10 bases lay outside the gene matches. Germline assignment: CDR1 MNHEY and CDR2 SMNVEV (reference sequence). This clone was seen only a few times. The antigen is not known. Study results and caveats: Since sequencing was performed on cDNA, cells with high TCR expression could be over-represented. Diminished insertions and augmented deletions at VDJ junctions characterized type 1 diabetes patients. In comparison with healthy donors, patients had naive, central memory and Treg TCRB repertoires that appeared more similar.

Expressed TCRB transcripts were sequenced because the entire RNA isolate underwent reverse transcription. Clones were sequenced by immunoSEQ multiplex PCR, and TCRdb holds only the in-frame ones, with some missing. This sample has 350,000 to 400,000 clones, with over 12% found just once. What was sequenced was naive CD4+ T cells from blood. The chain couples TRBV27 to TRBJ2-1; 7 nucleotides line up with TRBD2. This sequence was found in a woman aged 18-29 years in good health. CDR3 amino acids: CASSLRTSVAGNEQFF. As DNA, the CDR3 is TGTGCCAGCAGTTTACGTACTAGCGTAGCCGGCAATGAGCAGTTCTTC.